The entry that follows covers one T cell receptor (beta chain) sequence. What antigen it recognizes has not been identified. No much larger clonotype is one base removed from it; base qualities were not supplied. This specimen belongs to a study of blood T cell repertoires in COVID-19 (dated by TCRdb to 2018 to 2021). Describing the broader study: Samples from collaborators originated in the United States, Italy and Spain and spanned both the acute and convalescent phases of COVID-19. The material from the prospective study consisted of cDNA or gDNA derived from T cells, B-cell-depleted T cells, or PBMCs. Subjects who had been exposed to COVID-19, were actively infected with it, or had recovered from it provided the deeply sampled blood TCRbeta repertoires that made up the dataset. A freely available public database, intended as a resource for researchers studying the immune response to SARS-CoV-2, is where the repertoires were released. Samples were obtained from the ongoing ImmuneRACE study (first 160 participants) and from some 1,300 subjects provided by 6 global collaborators. A de-identified subject ID, COVID-19 status, age in years and sex were almost always included in the sample metadata. Where available, HLA class I and class II types were taken from metadata supplied by the sample provider and were not determined by assay-based typing. Study-wide findings and limitations: The quantity of clinical and demographic metadata differed by source and by participant and was supplied without curation.

The collaborating institutions used their own protocols to collect whole blood in K2EDTA tubes. For TCRbeta analysis, collaborators shipped samples as frozen whole blood, isolated PBMCs, or DNA extracted from either of those sample types. The CDR3 covers 17 residues, taking in both the cysteine and the phenylalanine. Kept here is only the CDR3 DNA, which spans 51 bases and is read in frame from base 1. V trim: 5 bases; J trim: 3 bases; unmatched bases: 11. The germline V gene (reference sequence) provides CDR1 MNHEY and CDR2 SMNVEV. The immunoSEQ Assay, a bias-controlled multiplex PCR, was used to amplify TCRbeta CDR3 regions from genomic DNA. Regarding the original processing steps: Within the assay, amplification of reference gene primers was used to estimate how many nucleated cells each sample contained. Sequence reads were collapsed and filtered to measure the absolute abundance of every unique TCRbeta CDR3 rearrangement. Productive Simpson clonality was computed per sample as the square root of Simpson's diversity index over productive rearrangements. The immuneACCESS repertoire file appears here via TCRdb, limited to in-frame rearrangements. These files lack a portion of the clones; in checked studies, under half of the deficit traces to unresolved V genes, and the cause of the others is not known. V and J calls and clone size follow that table, whereas D and trimming were derived from the DNA. A total of about 210,000 clones appear in this sample, 80% to 90% of them only once. Under 3% of the sample is in the top ten clones.

This receptor chain uses TRBV27 and TRBJ1-5, with TRBD1 identical over 9 junction bases. The material sequenced was peripheral blood. The origin of this receptor is a man aged 50 to 60 with active or convalescent COVID-19. The encoded CDR3 is CASSPMTGTGNNQPQHF. The DNA sequence reads TGTGCCAGCAGTCCTATGACCGGGACAGGGAACAATCAGCCCCAGCATTTT.